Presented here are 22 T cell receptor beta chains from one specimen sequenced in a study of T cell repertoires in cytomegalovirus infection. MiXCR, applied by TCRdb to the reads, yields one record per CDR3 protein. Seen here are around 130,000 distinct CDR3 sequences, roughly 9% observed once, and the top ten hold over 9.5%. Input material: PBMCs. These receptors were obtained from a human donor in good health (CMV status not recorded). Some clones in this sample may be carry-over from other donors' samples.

The CDR3 coding sequence is TGTGCCAGCACTCGGAGGGTGGCGAACACTGAAGCTTTCTTT. The encoded protein is CASTRRVANTEAFF. This chain uses TRBV6-1 with TRBJ1-1; D not resolved. Trimming stripped 7 bases from V and 1 base from J, with 13 bases between. The germline V gene has CDR1 MNHNS and CDR2 SASEGT. The length of the CDR3 is 14 residues.

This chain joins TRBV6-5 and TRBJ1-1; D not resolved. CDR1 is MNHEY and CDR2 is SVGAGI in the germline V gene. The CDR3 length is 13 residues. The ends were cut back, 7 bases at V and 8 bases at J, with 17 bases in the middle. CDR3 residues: CASIHPPGPEAFF. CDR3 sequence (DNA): TGTGCCAGCATACACCCACCGGGCCCCGAAGCTTTCTTT.

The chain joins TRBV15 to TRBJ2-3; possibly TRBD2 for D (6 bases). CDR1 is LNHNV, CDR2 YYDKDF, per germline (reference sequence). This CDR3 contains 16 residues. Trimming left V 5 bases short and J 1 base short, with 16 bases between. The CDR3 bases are TGTGCCACCAGCGTTCAGACGGGGGTGCGCACAGATACGCAGTATTTT. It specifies CATSVQTGVRTDTQYF.

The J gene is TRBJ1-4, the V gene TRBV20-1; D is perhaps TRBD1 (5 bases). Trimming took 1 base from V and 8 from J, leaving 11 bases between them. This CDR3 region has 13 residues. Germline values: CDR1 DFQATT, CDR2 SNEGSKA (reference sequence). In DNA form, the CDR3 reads TGCAGTGCTAGAGTGCAGGGAGGGGAAAAACTGTTTTTT. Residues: CSARVQGGEKLFF.

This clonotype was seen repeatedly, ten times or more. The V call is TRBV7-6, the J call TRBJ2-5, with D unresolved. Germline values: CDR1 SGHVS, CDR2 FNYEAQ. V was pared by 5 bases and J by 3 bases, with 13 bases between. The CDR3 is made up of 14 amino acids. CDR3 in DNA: TGTGCCAGCAGCCCCGACAAGTCAAAAGAGACCCAGTACTTC. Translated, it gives CASSPDKSKETQYF.

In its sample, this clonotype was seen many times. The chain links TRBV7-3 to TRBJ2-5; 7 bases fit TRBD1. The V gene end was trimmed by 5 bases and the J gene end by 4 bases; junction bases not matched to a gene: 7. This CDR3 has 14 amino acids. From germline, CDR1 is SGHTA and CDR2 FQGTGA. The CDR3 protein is CASSPNRGRETQYF. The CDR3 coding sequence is TGTGCCAGCAGCCCAAACAGGGGACGAGAGACCCAGTACTTC.

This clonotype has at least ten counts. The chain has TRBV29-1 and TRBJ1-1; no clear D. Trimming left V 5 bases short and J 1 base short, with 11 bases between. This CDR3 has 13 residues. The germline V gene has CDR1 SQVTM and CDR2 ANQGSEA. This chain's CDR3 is CSVSRSKNTEAFF. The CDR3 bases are TGCAGCGTTAGCAGGTCGAAGAACACTGAAGCTTTCTTT.

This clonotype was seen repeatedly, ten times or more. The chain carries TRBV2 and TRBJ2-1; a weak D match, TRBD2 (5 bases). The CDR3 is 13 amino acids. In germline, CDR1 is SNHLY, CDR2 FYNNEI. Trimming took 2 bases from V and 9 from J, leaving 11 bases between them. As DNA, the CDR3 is TGTGCCAGCAGTGAAAGTAACGCGGGTGAGCAGTTCTTC. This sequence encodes CASSESNAGEQFF. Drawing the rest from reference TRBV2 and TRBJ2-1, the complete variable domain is EPEVTQTPSHQVTQMGQEVILRCVPISNHLYFYWYRQILGQKVEFLVSFYNNEISEKSEIFDDQFSVERPDGSNFTLKIRSTKLEDSAMYFCASSESNAGEQFFGPGTRLTVL.

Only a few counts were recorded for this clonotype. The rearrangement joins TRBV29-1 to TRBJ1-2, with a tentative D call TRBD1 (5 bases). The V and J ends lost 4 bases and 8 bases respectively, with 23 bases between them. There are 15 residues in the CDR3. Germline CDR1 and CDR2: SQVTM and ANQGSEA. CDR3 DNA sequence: TGCAGCGTTGTCGGGAGTAGGTTGGGGACTATAGGCTACACCTTC. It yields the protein CSVVGSRLGTIGYTF.

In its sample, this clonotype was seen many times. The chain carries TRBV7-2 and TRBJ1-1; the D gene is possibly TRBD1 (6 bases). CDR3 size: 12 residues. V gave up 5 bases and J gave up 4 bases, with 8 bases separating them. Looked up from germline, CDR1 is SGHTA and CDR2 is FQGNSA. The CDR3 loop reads CASSRGGTEAFF. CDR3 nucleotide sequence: TGTGCCAGCAGCCGAGGGGGCACTGAAGCTTTCTTT. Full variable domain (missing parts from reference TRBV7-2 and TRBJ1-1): GAGVSQSPSNKVTEKGKDVELRCDPISGHTALYWYRQSLGQGLEFLIYFQGNSAPDKSGLPSDRFSAERTGGSVSTLTIQRTQQEDSAVYLCASSRGGTEAFFGQGTRLTVV.

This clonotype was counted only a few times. The CDR3 spells CATTPGGAPSYEQYF. The DNA for the CDR3 is TGTGCCACTACTCCGGGGGGGGCCCCCTCCTACGAGCAGTACTTC. V and J are TRBV12-3 or TRBV12-4 and TRBJ2-7; TRBD2 aligns across 8 bases. V lost 10 bases, J lost 0 bases, and 11 bases stayed unmatched. The CDR3 has 15 residues.

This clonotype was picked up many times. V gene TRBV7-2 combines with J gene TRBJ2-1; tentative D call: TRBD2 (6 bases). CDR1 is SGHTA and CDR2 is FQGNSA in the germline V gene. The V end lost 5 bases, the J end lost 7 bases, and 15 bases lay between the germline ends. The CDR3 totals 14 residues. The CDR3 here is CASSRGSMRNEQFF. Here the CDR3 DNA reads TGTGCCAGCAGCCGGGGGAGTATGAGAAATGAGCAGTTCTTC. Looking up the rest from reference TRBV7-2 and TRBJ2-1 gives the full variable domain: GAGVSQSPSNKVTEKGKDVELRCDPISGHTALYWYRQSLGQGLEFLIYFQGNSAPDKSGLPSDRFSAERTGGSVSTLTIQRTQQEDSAVYLCASSRGSMRNEQFFGPGTRLTVL.

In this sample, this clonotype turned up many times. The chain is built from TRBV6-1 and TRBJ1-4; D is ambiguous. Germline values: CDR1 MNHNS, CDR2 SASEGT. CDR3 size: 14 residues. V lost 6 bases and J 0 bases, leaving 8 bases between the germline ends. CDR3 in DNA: TGTGCCAGCAGGGGCCTTGCAACTAATGAAAAACTGTTTTTT. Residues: CASRGLATNEKLFF.

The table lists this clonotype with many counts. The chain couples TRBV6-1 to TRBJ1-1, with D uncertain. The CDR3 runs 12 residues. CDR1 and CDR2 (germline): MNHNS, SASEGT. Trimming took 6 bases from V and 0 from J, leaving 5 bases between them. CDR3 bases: TGTGCCAGCAGGCCGATGAACACTGAAGCTTTCTTT. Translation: CASRPMNTEAFF.

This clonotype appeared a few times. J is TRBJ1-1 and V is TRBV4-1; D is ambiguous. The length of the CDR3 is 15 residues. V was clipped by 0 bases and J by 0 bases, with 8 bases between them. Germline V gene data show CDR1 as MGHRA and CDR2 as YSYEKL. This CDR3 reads CASSQDRNLNTEAFF. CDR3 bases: TGCGCCAGCAGCCAAGATAGGAACCTGAACACTGAAGCTTTCTTT.

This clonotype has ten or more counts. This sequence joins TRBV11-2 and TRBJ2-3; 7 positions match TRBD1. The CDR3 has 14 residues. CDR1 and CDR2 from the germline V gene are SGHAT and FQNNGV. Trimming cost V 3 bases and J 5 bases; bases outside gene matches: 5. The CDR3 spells CASSLTGLGDTQYF. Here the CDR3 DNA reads TGTGCCAGCAGCTTGACAGGGTTAGGAGATACGCAGTATTTT.

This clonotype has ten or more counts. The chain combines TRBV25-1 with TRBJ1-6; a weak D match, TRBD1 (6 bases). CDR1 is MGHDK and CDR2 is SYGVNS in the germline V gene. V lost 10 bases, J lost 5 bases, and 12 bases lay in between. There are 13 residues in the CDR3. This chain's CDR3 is CATAGTHNSPLHF. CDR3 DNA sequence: TGTGCCACCGCCGGGACACATAATTCACCCCTCCACTTT.

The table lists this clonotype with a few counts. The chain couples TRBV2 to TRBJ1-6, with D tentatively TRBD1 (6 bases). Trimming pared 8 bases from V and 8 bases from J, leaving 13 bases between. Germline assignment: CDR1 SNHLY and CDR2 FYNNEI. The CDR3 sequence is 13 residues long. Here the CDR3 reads CASQGGRDSPLHF. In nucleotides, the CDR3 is TGTGCCAGCCAAGGGGGGAGGGATTCACCCCTCCACTTT.

The CDR3 sequence: CASSTLGVTEAFF. The CDR3 nucleotides read TGTGCCAGTAGTACCCTAGGGGTCACTGAAGCTTTCTTT. The chain combines TRBV19 with TRBJ1-1, with a weak D call TRBD1 (5 bases). Between the trimmed V and J ends, which lost 4 bases and 4 bases, there was a span of 10 bases. The CDR3 sequence is 13 residues long. The germline CDR1 and CDR2 sequences are LNHDA and SQIVND (reference sequence).

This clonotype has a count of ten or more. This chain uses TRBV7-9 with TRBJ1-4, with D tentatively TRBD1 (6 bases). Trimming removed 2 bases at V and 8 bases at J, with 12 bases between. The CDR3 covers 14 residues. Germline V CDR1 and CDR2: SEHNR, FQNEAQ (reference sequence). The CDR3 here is CASSLTGIEEKLFF. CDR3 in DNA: TGTGCCAGCAGCTTAACAGGGATAGAGGAAAAACTGTTTTTT.

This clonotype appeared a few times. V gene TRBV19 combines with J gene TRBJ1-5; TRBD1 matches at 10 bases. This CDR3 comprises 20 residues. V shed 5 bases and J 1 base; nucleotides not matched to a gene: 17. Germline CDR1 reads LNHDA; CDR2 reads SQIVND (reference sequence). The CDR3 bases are TGTGCCAGTAGTCTCTCCCGGGACAGGGGCTTCAAACTAAGCAATCAGCCCCAGCATTTT. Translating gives CASSLSRDRGFKLSNQPQHF. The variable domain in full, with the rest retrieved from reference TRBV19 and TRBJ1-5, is DGGITQSPKYLFRKEGQNVTLSCEQNLNHDAMYWYRQDPGQGLRLIYYSQIVNDFQKGDIAEGYSVSREKKESFPLTVTSAQKNPTAFYLCASSLSRDRGFKLSNQPQHFGDGTRLSIL.

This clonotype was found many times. The CDR3 region is CASSFRDGLNEQFF. The CDR3 nucleotides read TGTGCCAGCAGCTTCCGGGACGGGCTCAATGAGCAGTTCTTC. This chain uses TRBV11-2 with TRBJ2-1; the D call may be TRBD1 or TRBD2 (5 bases each). The CDR3 contains 14 residues. V lost 3 bases and J 6 bases, leaving 12 bases between the germline ends. Germline CDR1 SGHAT, CDR2 FQNNGV.